The rows below give T cell receptor beta chains drawn from one sample of a study of T cell clonotyping in hematopoietic cell transplantation. Measured with immunoSEQ multiplex PCR; TCRdb has only the in-frame clones, and not every one. The table shows around 17,000 clones, with approximately 81% occurring only once. Sequencing used PBMCs, obtained 100 days after allogeneic stem cell transplant. Source of these receptors: a male patient aged 60-69 years who had an allogeneic stem cell transplant from a related donor, so the T cells may come from the graft donor. Some clones in this sample may be carry-over from other donors' samples. Each CDR3 is given with its conserved first and last residue. The D gene is left open where the match is weak. Clone sizes are given selectively: once, few, many, or a class where the clone is expanded.

-	TRBV28	-	TRBJ2-7	CAGMDSSYEQYF	TGTGCCGGGATGGACAGCTCCTACGAGCAGTACTTC
few	TRBV7-2	-	TRBJ1-3	CASSPRQSIRNAIYF	TGTGCCAGCAGCCCCAGACAGAGTATACGAAACGCCATATATTTT
-	TRBV11-3	-	TRBJ1-1	CASSFSGTEAFF	TGTGCCAGCAGCTTCTCGGGCACTGAAGCTTTCTTT
-	TRBV29-1	-	TRBJ1-2	CSVGSRSYGYTF	TGCAGCGTTGGGTCTCGCTCCTATGGCTACACCTTC
-	TRBV6-5	-	TRBJ2-7	CASSAGIYEQYF	TGTGCCAGCAGTGCTGGGATCTACGAGCAATACTTC
-	TRBV10-3	-	TRBJ1-1	CATKQGREAFF	TGTGCCACCAAACAGGGCCGAGAAGCTTTCTTT
-	TRBV15	-	TRBJ2-2	CATSRDWKEGANTGELFF	TGTGCCACCAGCAGGGATTGGAAAGAGGGGGCGAACACCGGGGAGCTGTTTTTT
-	TRBV27	TRBD1	TRBJ1-1	CASSSRFGQVNTEAFF	TGTGCCAGCAGTTCGAGATTCGGACAGGTGAACACTGAAGCTTTCTTT
-	TRBV5-8	TRBD1	TRBJ2-5	CASSLGQGLSETQYF	TGTGCCAGCAGCCTCGGACAGGGTTTAAGTGAGACCCAGTACTTC
-	TRBV19	-	TRBJ2-3	CASSLSSDSTDTQYF	TGTGCCAGTAGTTTATCTAGCGATAGCACAGATACGCAGTATTTT
-	TRBV4-3	TRBD1	TRBJ1-2	CASSPQATGDYGYTF	TGCGCCAGCAGCCCCCAGGCGACAGGGGACTATGGCTACACCTTC
-	TRBV4-2	TRBD1	TRBJ1-4	CASSLWTGGDEKLFF	TGTGCCAGCAGCCTTTGGACAGGGGGAGATGAAAAACTGTTTTTT
-	TRBV6-1	TRBD1	TRBJ2-7	CASRRDSSYEQYF	TGTGCCAGCAGGAGGGACAGTTCCTACGAGCAGTACTTC
-	TRBV10-3	TRBD1	TRBJ1-6	CAITGQQDSPLHF	TGTGCCATCACGGGACAGCAAGATTCACCCCTCCACTTT
-	TRBV11-3	TRBD1	TRBJ1-5	CASSRDRRHSNQPQHF	TGTGCCAGCAGCCGGGACAGGCGCCATAGCAATCAGCCCCAGCATTTT
-	TRBV7-9	-	TRBJ2-1	CASSDPKGGSSYNEQFF	TGTGCCAGCAGCGACCCCAAAGGAGGGAGCTCCTACAATGAGCAGTTCTTC
-	TRBV9	TRBD2	TRBJ2-1	CASSGRLAGGYNEQFF	TGTGCCAGCAGCGGCAGACTAGCGGGGGGTTACAATGAGCAGTTCTTC
-	TRBV10-3	TRBD1	TRBJ1-6	CAIGGTVYNSPLHF	TGTGCCATCGGGGGGACAGTCTATAATTCACCCCTCCACTTT
-	TRBV29-1	-	TRBJ2-1	CSVGGYNEQFF	TGCAGCGTTGGGGGCTACAATGAGCAGTTCTTC
-	TRBV19	-	TRBJ1-2	CASTFAGEGTNYGYTF	TGTGCCAGTACATTCGCCGGCGAAGGCACTAACTATGGCTACACCTTC
-	TRBV11-1	-	TRBJ1-6	CASSFGGHYNSPLHF	TGTGCCAGCAGCTTCGGGGGACATTATAATTCACCCCTCCACTTT
-	TRBV5-6	-	TRBJ2-3	CASTLLSTDTQYF	TGTGCCAGCACCCTCCTCAGCACAGATACGCAGTATTTT
once	TRBV19	-	TRBJ1-2	CASSVLPYNYGYTF	TGTGCCAGTAGTGTTTTGCCTTACAACTATGGCTACACCTTC
-	TRBV7-9	-	TRBJ2-7	CASSLAHLGSYEQYF	TGTGCCAGCAGCTTAGCACATCTAGGCTCCTACGAGCAGTACTTC
-	TRBV5-6	-	TRBJ1-2	CASTVEGYGYTF	TGTGCCAGCACCGTGGAGGGCTATGGCTACACCTTC
-	TRBV21-1	-	TRBJ2-2	CASLGQGTPGELFF	TGTGCCAGCCTTGGACAGGGAACACCCGGGGAGCTGTTTTTT
-	TRBV19	TRBD1	TRBJ2-7	CASSIGQGQGDEQYF	TGTGCCAGTAGTATCGGACAGGGGCAAGGGGACGAGCAGTACTTC
-	TRBV11-1	TRBD2	TRBJ2-3	CASSLSISAGGRDTQYF	TGTGCCAGCAGCTTATCAATTTCGGCGGGGGGGCGAGACACGCAGTATTTT
-	TRBV28	TRBD1	TRBJ1-4	CASRLTGRDEKLFF	TGTGCCAGCCGTTTGACAGGGCGTGATGAAAAACTGTTTTTT
-	TRBV9	-	TRBJ2-2	CASRKGTPNTGELFF	TGTGCCAGCAGAAAAGGGACCCCGAACACCGGGGAGCTGTTTTTT
-	TRBV7-2	TRBD1	TRBJ1-4	CASSLAQGASEKLFF	TGTGCCAGCAGCTTAGCCCAGGGGGCGAGTGAAAAACTGTTTTTT
-	TRBV11-2	-	TRBJ2-7	CASSLDQLYEQYF	TGTGCCAGCAGCTTAGACCAATTATACGAGCAGTACTTC
-	TRBV28	-	TRBJ1-2	CASSVPGLQGRGYTF	TGTGCCAGCAGTGTACCGGGACTTCAAGGTCGTGGCTACACCTTC
-	TRBV30	-	TRBJ1-4	CAWSVQPLNEKLFF	TGTGCCTGGAGTGTACAGCCGCTGAATGAAAAACTGTTTTTT
few	TRBV28	TRBD1	TRBJ1-1	CASSKWTGRNTEAFF	TGTGCCAGCAGTAAATGGACAGGTCGGAACACTGAAGCTTTCTTT
-	TRBV4-1	-	TRBJ1-2	CASSQAVANYGYTF	TGCGCCAGCAGCCAGGCCGTAGCTAACTATGGCTACACCTTC
-	TRBV19	TRBD1	TRBJ1-4	CASSGRDRLNEKLFF	TGTGCCAGTAGTGGAAGGGACAGACTTAATGAAAAACTGTTTTTT
-	TRBV4-1	-	TRBJ2-7	CASSDGHEQYF	TGCGCCAGCAGTGACGGGCACGAGCAGTACTTC
-	TRBV5-6	TRBD2	TRBJ2-7	CASSLGYSGTTYEQYF	TGTGCCAGCAGCTTGGGTTACAGCGGGACTACCTACGAGCAGTACTTC
-	TRBV10-3	TRBD1	TRBJ1-2	CAISGPGTGANYGYTF	TGTGCCATCAGTGGACCCGGGACAGGGGCTAACTATGGCTACACCTTC
-	TRBV6-1	-	TRBJ1-3	CASSDTRNTIYF	TGTGCCAGCAGTGATACAAGAAACACCATATATTTT
-	TRBV30	-	TRBJ1-3	CAYRVGNTIYF	TGTGCCTACAGGGTTGGAAACACCATATATTTT
-	TRBV10-3	-	TRBJ1-5	CAISESQGNQPQHF	TGTGCCATCAGTGAGTCCCAGGGCAATCAGCCCCAGCATTTT
-	TRBV7-8	-	TRBJ1-5	CASSSRGQINQPQHF	TGTGCCAGCAGCTCGCGCGGACAGATCAATCAGCCCCAGCATTTT
-	TRBV4-2	-	TRBJ2-3	CASKFSGTGDTQYF	TGTGCCAGCAAATTTAGCGGTACTGGGGATACGCAGTATTTT
-	TRBV7-9	-	TRBJ1-2	CASSIQGRDGYTF	TGTGCCAGCAGCATACAGGGAAGAGATGGCTACACCTTC
few	TRBV2	-	TRBJ1-2	CASSVGVDYDSYTF	TGTGCCAGCAGTGTAGGGGTAGACTACGATAGCTACACCTTC
once	TRBV4-2	TRBD1	TRBJ2-7	CASSQATGQGIGEQYF	TGTGCCAGCAGCCAAGCGACAGGACAGGGGATAGGCGAGCAGTACTTC
-	TRBV28	TRBD1	TRBJ2-1	CASDRQGSSYNEQFF	TGTGCCAGCGATAGACAGGGGAGCTCCTACAATGAGCAGTTCTTC
-	TRBV6-5	TRBD1	TRBJ1-2	CASRRTGGSYGYTF	TGTGCCAGCAGACGGACAGGGGGTAGTTACGGCTACACCTTC
-	TRBV18	TRBD1	TRBJ1-5	CASSQGGDQPQHF	TGTGCCAGCTCACAAGGGGGCGATCAGCCCCAGCATTTT
-	TRBV5-8	-	TRBJ2-3	CASSLRVDGSTDTQYF	TGTGCCAGCAGTTTGCGGGTTGATGGTAGCACAGATACGCAGTATTTT